This T cell receptor (beta chain) appears in the sequencing data of a study of blood T cell repertoires in COVID-19. Assay used: immunoSEQ multiplex PCR; TCRdb lists only in-frame clones, some missing. The sample consists of around 120,000 clones, around 80% of them appearing once. The trim removed 4 bases at V and 9 bases at J, leaving 12 bases unmatched. Germline values: CDR1 SGHDN, CDR2 FVKESK. The CDR3 covers 16 residues. Source material: peripheral blood. The chain is built from TRBV14 and TRBJ2-1; 10 bases align to TRBD2. The TCR was taken from a man in his sixties or seventies with acute or convalescent COVID-19. CDR3 coding DNA: TGTGCCAGCAGCCGACGAGCGGGGGGGAGTACAGGTGAGCAGTTCTTC. Encoded protein: CASSRRAGGSTGEQFF.